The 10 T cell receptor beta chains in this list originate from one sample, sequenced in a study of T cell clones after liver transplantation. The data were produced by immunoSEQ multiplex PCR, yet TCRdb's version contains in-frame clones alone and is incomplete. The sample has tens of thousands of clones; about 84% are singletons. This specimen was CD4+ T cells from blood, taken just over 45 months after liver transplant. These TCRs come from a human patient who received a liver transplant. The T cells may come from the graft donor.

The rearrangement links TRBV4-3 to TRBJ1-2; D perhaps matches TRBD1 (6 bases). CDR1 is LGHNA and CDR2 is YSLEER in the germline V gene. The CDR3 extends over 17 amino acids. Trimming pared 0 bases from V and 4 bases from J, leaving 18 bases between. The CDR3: CASSQEILGQHFYGYTF. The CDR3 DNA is TGCGCCAGCAGCCAAGAAATCCTAGGACAGCACTTCTATGGCTACACCTTC.

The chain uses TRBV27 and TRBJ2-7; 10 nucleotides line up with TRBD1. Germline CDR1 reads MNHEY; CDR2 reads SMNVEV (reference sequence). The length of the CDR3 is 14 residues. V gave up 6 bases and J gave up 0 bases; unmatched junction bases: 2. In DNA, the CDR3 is TGTGCCAGCAGCCGGACAGGGGGCTCCTACGAGCAGTACTTC. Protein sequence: CASSRTGGSYEQYF.

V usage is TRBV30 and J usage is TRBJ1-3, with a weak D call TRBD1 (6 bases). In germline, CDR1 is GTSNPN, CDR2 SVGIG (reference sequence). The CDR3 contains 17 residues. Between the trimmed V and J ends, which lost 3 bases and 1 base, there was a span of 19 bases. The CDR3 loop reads CAWSDDGQGNSGNTIYF. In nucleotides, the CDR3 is TGTGCCTGGAGCGACGATGGGCAGGGGAATTCTGGAAACACCATATATTTT.

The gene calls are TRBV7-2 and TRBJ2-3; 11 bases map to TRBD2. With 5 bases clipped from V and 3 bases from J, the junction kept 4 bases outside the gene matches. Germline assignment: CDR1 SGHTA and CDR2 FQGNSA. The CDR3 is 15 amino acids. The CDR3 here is CASSHRTSGTDTQYF. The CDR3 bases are TGTGCCAGCAGCCATAGGACTAGCGGGACAGATACGCAGTATTTT.

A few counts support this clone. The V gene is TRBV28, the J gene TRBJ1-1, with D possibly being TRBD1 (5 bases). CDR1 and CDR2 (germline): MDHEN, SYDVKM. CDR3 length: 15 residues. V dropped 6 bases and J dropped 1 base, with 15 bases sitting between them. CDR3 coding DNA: TGTGCCAGCAGCTACTCCCGGGGGAAGAACACTGAAGCTTTCTTT. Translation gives CASSYSRGKNTEAFF.

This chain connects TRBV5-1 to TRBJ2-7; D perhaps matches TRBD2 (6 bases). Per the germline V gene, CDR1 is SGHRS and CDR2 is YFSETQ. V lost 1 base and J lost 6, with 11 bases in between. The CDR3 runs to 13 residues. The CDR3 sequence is CASSLRDSIEQYF. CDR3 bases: TGCGCCAGCAGCTTGAGGGACTCGATCGAGCAGTACTTC.

The CDR3 DNA sequence: TGTGCCAGCAGCGCCGAGTTGGGAAGCACTGAAGCTTTCTTT. This codes for CASSAELGSTEAFF. The gene calls are TRBV6-4 and TRBJ1-1; no clear D gene. Deletions cut 6 bases from V and 4 bases from J, with 15 bases between. CDR1 and CDR2 (germline): MRHNA, SNTAGT. The CDR3 is 14 amino acids.

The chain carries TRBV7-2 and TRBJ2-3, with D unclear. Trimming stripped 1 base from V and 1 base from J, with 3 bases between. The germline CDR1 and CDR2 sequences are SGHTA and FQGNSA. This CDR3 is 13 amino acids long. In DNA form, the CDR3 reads TGTGCCAGCAGCTTAGAACGCACAGATACGCAGTATTTT. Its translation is CASSLERTDTQYF.

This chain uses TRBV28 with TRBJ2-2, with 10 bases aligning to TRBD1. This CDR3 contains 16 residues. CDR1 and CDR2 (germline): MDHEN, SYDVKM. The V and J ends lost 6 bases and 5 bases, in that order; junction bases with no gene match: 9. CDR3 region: CASRIAGTGDTGELFF. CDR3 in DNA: TGTGCCAGCAGGATAGCCGGGACAGGGGATACCGGGGAGCTGTTTTTT.

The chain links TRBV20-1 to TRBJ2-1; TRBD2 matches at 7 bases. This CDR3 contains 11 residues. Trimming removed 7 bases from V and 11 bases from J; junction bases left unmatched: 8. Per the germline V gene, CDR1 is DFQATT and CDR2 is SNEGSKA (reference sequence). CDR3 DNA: TGCAGTGTTCCGTTGCGGGAGAAGCAGTTCTTC. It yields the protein CSVPLREKQFF.